The 25 T cell receptor beta chains presented below share a single source sample, sequenced in a study of blood T cell repertoires in COVID-19. The assay was immunoSEQ multiplex PCR, and TCRdb's table has in-frame clones only and misses some. The sample has tens of thousands of clones, about nine tenths seen once. Sequences were obtained from peripheral blood. The source is a human donor with active COVID-19. The donor label of this sample is uncertain.

This chain links TRBV18 with TRBJ2-2, with D perhaps TRBD1 (5 bases). This CDR3 contains 17 residues. The V end lost 6 bases, the J end lost 0 bases, and 17 bases lay between the germline ends. Germline lookup yields CDR1 KGHSH and CDR2 LQKENI. The CDR3 is CASSPRGQGANTGELFF. The CDR3 region has the DNA TGTGCCAGCTCTCCCCGTGGGCAGGGCGCGAACACCGGGGAGCTGTTTTTT.

The V call is TRBV29-1, the J call TRBJ2-1, with D possibly being TRBD1 (7 bases). V shed 4 bases and J shed 4 bases, with 14 bases lying between them. CDR1 SQVTM and CDR2 ANQGSEA come from the germline V gene. The CDR3 extends over 14 amino acids. CDR3 protein: CSVGRPGGYNEQFF. The CDR3 bases are TGCAGCGTTGGACGCCCAGGGGGGTACAATGAGCAGTTCTTC.

This chain joins TRBV4-3 and TRBJ1-2; 9 positions match TRBD1. The CDR3 extends over 16 amino acids. Germline CDR1 and CDR2: LGHNA and YSLEER. After removal of 4 bases from V and 5 bases from J, the junction contained 11 bases not matched to a gene. The CDR3 DNA sequence: TGCGCCAGCAGCCCCGGACAGGGGCCGACCATTTATGGCTACACCTTC. Its translation: CASSPGQGPTIYGYTF.

The chain combines TRBV29-1 with TRBJ2-1; weak D call: TRBD1 (5 bases). The V and J ends lost 8 bases and 5 bases respectively, with 16 bases between them. In germline, CDR1 is SQVTM, CDR2 ANQGSEA. The CDR3 is 13 residues long. CDR3 in amino acids: CSTSMGPDNEQFF. The CDR3 DNA follows: TGCAGCACGTCGATGGGGCCAGACAATGAGCAGTTCTTC.

The CDR3 bases are TGTGCCAGCAGCCATAGGACTAGCGGGGGGGTGGATACGCAGTATTTT. The encoded protein is CASSHRTSGGVDTQYF. The V gene is TRBV3-1 (or the pseudogene TRBV3-2), the J gene TRBJ2-3; TRBD2 matches 15 bases. The CDR3 consists of 16 residues. V trimming: 3 bases; J trimming: 6 bases; junction bases outside the gene matches: 4. From germline, CDR1 is LGHDT and CDR2 YNNKEL (reference sequence).

V gene TRBV6-5 combines with J gene TRBJ2-3; the match to TRBD1 covers 7 bases. Germline lookup yields CDR1 MNHEY and CDR2 SVGAGI. This CDR3 spans 14 amino acids. Germline trimming cut 4 bases from V and 6 bases from J; bases unmatched to any gene: 7. CDR3 in amino acids: CASSSGTVLDTQYF. CDR3 nucleotide sequence: TGTGCCAGCAGTTCCGGGACAGTTCTGGATACGCAGTATTTT.

The rearrangement joins TRBV21-1 to TRBJ2-3; no check of the table's D call, TRBD1, against the DNA was made. TRBV21-1 is noted as a pseudogene. The CDR3 consists of 18 residues. CDR3 loop: CASSKALHDRGRADTQYF. CDR3 sequence (DNA): TGTGCCAGCAGCAAAGCCCTTCATGACAGGGGTAGGGCAGATACGCAGTATTTT.

This clone was observed a few times. The rearrangement uses TRBV10-1 and TRBJ2-7; possibly TRBD1 for D (6 bases). The ends were cut back, 6 bases at V and 7 bases at J, with 19 bases in the middle. This CDR3 has 14 residues. CDR1 is WNHNN, CDR2 SYGVQD, per germline (reference sequence). The CDR3 nucleotides read TGCGCCAGCAGAGTTGGACAGCTTAAGGATGAGCAGTACTTC. It translates to CASRVGQLKDEQYF.

V gene TRBV19 combines with J gene TRBJ2-1; D unresolved. There are 15 residues in the CDR3. V was trimmed by 3 bases and J by 3 bases, leaving 12 bases between them. Germline V gives CDR1 LNHDA, CDR2 SQIVND (reference sequence). CDR3 DNA sequence: TGTGCCAGTAGTATCCAGGTGGGCAACTACAATGAGCAGTTCTTC. This encodes CASSIQVGNYNEQFF.

The rearrangement uses TRBV2 and TRBJ2-6; possibly TRBD1 for D (6 bases). Deletions cut 2 bases from V and 0 bases from J, with 17 bases between. Germline lookup yields CDR1 SNHLY and CDR2 FYNNEI. This CDR3 is 19 amino acids long. This CDR3 is CASSERGNSAYSGANVLTF. The CDR3 nucleotides are TGTGCCAGCAGTGAAAGGGGGAACAGTGCCTACTCTGGGGCCAACGTCCTGACTTTC. The full variable domain, its missing parts supplied by reference TRBV2 and TRBJ2-6, is EPEVTQTPSHQVTQMGQEVILRCVPISNHLYFYWYRQILGQKVEFLVSFYNNEISEKSEIFDDQFSVERPDGSNFTLKIRSTKLEDSAMYFCASSERGNSAYSGANVLTFGAGSRLTVL.

J is TRBJ2-1 and V is TRBV5-1, with 11 bases that match TRBD2. V lost 1 base and J lost 6; bases outside the gene matches: 6. Germline V lookup: CDR1 SGHRS, CDR2 YFSETQ. CDR3 size: 16 residues. The CDR3 DNA is TGCGCCAGCAGCTTGCTCCTAGCGGGGGGCGGCAATGAGCAGTTCTTC. Translated: CASSLLLAGGGNEQFF. Based on the CDR3 plus reference TRBV5-1 and TRBJ2-1, the full variable domain is KAGVTQTPRYLIKTRGQQVTLSCSPISGHRSVSWYQQTPGQGLQFLFEYFSETQRNKGNFPGRFSGRQFSNSRSEMNVSTLELGDSALYLCASSLLLAGGGNEQFFGPGTRLTVL.

The chain couples TRBV6-5 to TRBJ2-7, with TRBD1 matching 7 bases. V shed 5 bases, J shed 0 bases, and the junction held 7 bases outside the gene matches. The CDR3 totals 15 residues. The germline V gene encodes CDR1 MNHEY and CDR2 SVGAGI. The CDR3 DNA reads as TGTGCCAGCAGTCGACAGGGAAAGAGCTCCTACGAGCAGTACTTC. Its protein is CASSRQGKSSYEQYF.

The J gene is TRBJ1-5, the V gene TRBV7-9; D gene uncertain. The germline V and J ends were trimmed by 5 bases and 5 bases, with 13 bases remaining between them. The CDR3 is 14 amino acids. Germline CDR1 reads SEHNR; CDR2 reads FQNEAQ (reference sequence). In nucleotides, the CDR3 is TGTGCCAGCAGCCTGGCGGGTAGGGATCAGCCCCAGCATTTT. Residues: CASSLAGRDQPQHF.

The gene calls are TRBV3-1 (or the pseudogene TRBV3-2) and TRBJ1-2; no reliable D call. Germline V CDR1 and CDR2: LGHDT, YNNKEL (reference sequence). CDR3 length equals 15 residues. V was pared by 0 bases and J by 3 bases, with 11 bases between. The CDR3: CASSQEPTSHYGYTF. In DNA form, the CDR3 reads TGTGCCAGCAGCCAAGAACCGACAAGCCACTATGGCTACACCTTC.

This clone was counted once. V usage is TRBV6-1 and J usage is TRBJ2-5; 9 bases are a match to TRBD2. This CDR3 contains 15 residues. V shed 0 bases and J 1 base; nucleotides not matched to a gene: 0. Germline values: CDR1 MNHNS, CDR2 SASEGT. The CDR3 region is CASSEASGGQETQYF. DNA for the CDR3: TGTGCCAGCAGTGAAGCTAGCGGGGGCCAAGAGACCCAGTACTTC.

CDR3 nucleotides: TGTGCCAGCAGCTTAGTGGCGGGAACAGATACGCAGTATTTT. Translation gives CASSLVAGTDTQYF. The chain recombines TRBV11-2 with TRBJ2-3; maybe TRBD2 (6 bases). Germline assignment: CDR1 SGHAT and CDR2 FQNNGV. The germline V and J ends were trimmed by 1 base and 3 bases, with 8 bases remaining between them. CDR3 length: 14 amino acids.

The chain joins TRBV27 to TRBJ1-5; a possible D gene is TRBD1 (5 bases). The CDR3 is made up of 14 amino acids. V was clipped by 1 base and J by 4 bases, with 8 bases between them. Germline values: CDR1 MNHEY, CDR2 SMNVEV (reference sequence). CDR3 amino acids: CASSLWAGNQPQHF. The CDR3 nucleotides are TGTGCCAGCAGTTTATGGGCAGGGAATCAGCCCCAGCATTTT.

V usage is TRBV10-3 and J usage is TRBJ2-5; possibly TRBD2 for D (6 bases). The CDR3 is 14 residues long. V was shortened by 4 bases and J by 3 bases, with 12 bases between the two germline ends. The germline V gene has CDR1 ENHRY and CDR2 SYGVKD. The CDR3 nucleotides are TGTGCCATCAGTGGGGAAGGAGGGGAAGAGACCCAGTACTTC. Translation gives CAISGEGGEETQYF.

This chain joins TRBV7-2 and TRBJ2-3; D unclear. Germline values: CDR1 SGHTA, CDR2 FQGNSA. This CDR3 is built from 16 residues. Trimming took off 1 base at V and 2 bases at J, with 13 bases between the two ends. The DNA for the CDR3 is TGTGCCAGCAGCTTAGGTTTCGGCAGCGACACAGATACGCAGTATTTT. Translation gives CASSLGFGSDTDTQYF.

V gene TRBV5-1 combines with J gene TRBJ1-1, with a possible D match to TRBD1 (5 bases). Between the trimmed V and J ends, which lost 4 bases and 4 bases, there was a span of 14 bases. Germline V gives CDR1 SGHRS, CDR2 YFSETQ. CDR3 length: 14 amino acids. The DNA for the CDR3 is TGCGCCAGCAGCGTAGGGGATATCGGCACTGAAGCTTTCTTT. Protein sequence: CASSVGDIGTEAFF.

The CDR3 nucleotides read TGCGCCAGCAGCCAAGAGGCTAGCGAAAACTACGAGCAGTACTTC. Its translation is CASSQEASENYEQYF. The V and J genes are TRBV4-1 and TRBJ2-7, with D perhaps TRBD2 (6 bases). CDR1 MGHRA and CDR2 YSYEKL come from the germline V gene. The CDR3 length is 15 residues. Between the trimmed V and J ends, which lost 0 bases and 3 bases, there was a span of 12 bases.

V usage is TRBV19 and J usage is TRBJ1-5, with unresolved D. V lost 9 bases, J lost 5 bases, and 17 bases lay in between. The CDR3 is 14 amino acids. Germline CDR1 reads LNHDA; CDR2 reads SQIVND (reference sequence). CDR3 region: CASQRLNSDQPQHF. As DNA, the CDR3 is TGTGCCAGCCAAAGACTCAACTCGGATCAGCCCCAGCATTTT.

The chain recombines TRBV10-3 with TRBJ1-1; D is unclear. The CDR3 is 13 residues long. Per the germline V gene, CDR1 is ENHRY and CDR2 is SYGVKD. V lost 3 bases and J lost 1, with 6 bases in between. The CDR3 loop reads CAISEQTNTEAFF. CDR3 sequence (DNA): TGTGCCATCAGTGAACAGACGAACACTGAAGCTTTCTTT.

This chain uses TRBV9 with TRBJ2-2; weak D call: TRBD2 (6 bases). CDR1 is SGDLS, CDR2 YYNGEE, per germline. This CDR3 is built from 14 residues. V was pared by 0 bases and J by 6 bases, with 9 bases between. The CDR3 DNA is TGTGCCAGCAGCGTAGTTTCTAGCGCCGGGGAGCTGTTTTTT. This codes for CASSVVSSAGELFF.

The V call is TRBV2, the J call TRBJ1-5, with a weak D call TRBD1 (5 bases). The CDR3 covers 17 residues. The V end lost 5 bases, the J end lost 3 bases, and 20 bases lay between the germline ends. Looked up from germline, CDR1 is SNHLY and CDR2 is FYNNEI. The CDR3 spells CASSLGVAGGYNQPQHF. CDR3 sequence (DNA): TGTGCCAGCAGTTTGGGCGTGGCGGGGGGGTACAATCAGCCCCAGCATTTT.